This T cell receptor (beta chain) emerged from a study of blood T cell repertoires in COVID-19. Study-wide context: Acute and convalescent COVID-19 samples came from the United States, Italy and Spain. Sources were T cells, B-cell-depleted T cells, or PBMCs; the material itself was cDNA or gDNA.

Trimming took 4 bases from V and 5 from J, leaving 16 bases between them. This CDR3 spans 15 amino acids. Germline CDR1 is KGHDR and CDR2 is SFDVKD. In the source study's methods: Estimates of nucleated cell counts were drawn from the amplification of reference gene primers. The repertoire was sequenced with immunoSEQ multiplex PCR; TCRdb's copy has only in-frame clones and lacks some. V and J calls and clone size come straight from that table; D and trimming were deduced from the DNA. The sample lists a few hundred thousand clones, 65% to 90% occurring once. The sequence was obtained from a human donor in a cohort sampled during active COVID-19. The chain combines TRBV24-1 with TRBJ2-5, with D possibly matching TRBD1 (6 bases). Material for sequencing was peripheral blood. The CDR3 loop is CATSDQQGFSETQYF. In nucleotides, the CDR3 is TGTGCCACCAGTGACCAACAGGGTTTTTCGGAGACCCAGTACTTC.